The 14 T cell receptor beta chains listed next were all sequenced from one sample in a study of CD8 T cells in Susac syndrome. RNA in amounts of roughly 0.5 to 1 ug was reverse transcribed with random hexamers. TCRdb reprocessed the immunoSEQ multiplex PCR reads via MiXCR and lists one record per CDR3 protein. The sample has fewer than 90,000 distinct CDR3 sequences, approximately 94% seen once. The sample taken for sequencing was CD8+ T cells from PBMCs. These receptors were taken from a human donor with Susac syndrome.

V usage is TRBV27 and J usage is TRBJ1-3, with D uncertain. Germline values: CDR1 MNHEY, CDR2 SMNVEV (reference sequence). V was shortened by 7 bases and J by 2 bases, with 15 bases between the two germline ends. The CDR3 spans 15 residues. CDR3 bases: TGTGCCAGCACCACCCACCCCGGGGCTGGAAACACCATATATTTT. Translated, it gives CASTTHPGAGNTIYF.

V is TRBV24-1 and J is TRBJ1-1; 7 bases are shared with TRBD1. Per the germline V gene, CDR1 is KGHDR and CDR2 is SFDVKD. The V gene end was trimmed by 9 bases and the J gene end by 7 bases; junction bases not matched to a gene: 10. The CDR3 has 13 residues. The CDR3 bases are TGTGCCACCGGAGCCCCAAGGGGGCATGAAGCTTTCTTT. This codes for CATGAPRGHEAFF.

The genes are TRBV10-3 and TRBJ1-1, with TRBD1 as a possible D gene (5 bases). Germline V gene lookup returns CDR1 ENHRY and CDR2 SYGVKD. V was pared by 2 bases and J by 1 base, with 8 bases between. The CDR3 has 14 amino acids. CDR3 bases: TGTGCCATCAGTGAGACAGGCCAGAACACTGAAGCTTTCTTT. Translation gives CAISETGQNTEAFF.

J is TRBJ2-1 and V is TRBV6-2 or TRBV6-3; tentatively, D is TRBD2 (6 bases). CDR3 length: 14 residues. The germline V and J ends were trimmed by 6 bases and 1 base, with 10 bases remaining between them. From germline, CDR1 is MNHEY and CDR2 SVGEGT. The chain's CDR3 is CASRNRGSYNEQFF. In nucleotides, the CDR3 is TGTGCCAGCAGGAACCGGGGGTCCTACAATGAGCAGTTCTTC.

The chain uses TRBV27 and TRBJ2-3, with D unresolved. This CDR3 is built from 14 residues. V lost 1 base and J 0 bases, leaving 5 bases between the germline ends. Germline V gene lookup returns CDR1 MNHEY and CDR2 SMNVEV (reference sequence). CDR3 protein: CASSLFTSTDTQYF. CDR3 nucleotide sequence: TGTGCCAGCAGTTTATTCACTAGCACAGATACGCAGTATTTT.

The J gene is TRBJ2-1, the V gene TRBV29-1; 7 bases align to TRBD2. The germline CDR1 and CDR2 sequences are SQVTM and ANQGSEA. The CDR3 contains 14 residues. V shed 5 bases, J shed 4 bases, and the junction held 8 bases outside the gene matches. The CDR3 region has the DNA TGCAGCGTTCGAGGGGCGGGAGTATACAATGAGCAGTTCTTC. Translated: CSVRGAGVYNEQFF.

The chain employs TRBV25-1 and TRBJ1-2; D possibly corresponds to TRBD1 (5 bases). The CDR3 is 14 residues long. The V and J ends lost 3 bases and 8 bases respectively, with 16 bases between them. Germline CDR1 and CDR2: MGHDK and SYGVNS. CDR3 in amino acids: CASSDFGGGGGYTF. The CDR3 nucleotides are TGTGCCAGCAGTGATTTCGGCGGGGGAGGCGGCTACACCTTC.

This rearrangement joins TRBV28 to TRBJ2-7, with 14 positions matching TRBD2. The CDR3 loop spans 13 amino acids. After removal of 5 bases from V and 11 bases from J, the junction contained 5 bases not matched to a gene. Germline V lookup: CDR1 MDHEN, CDR2 SYDVKM. CDR3 in DNA: TGTGCCAGCAGTCCGACTAGCGGGAGGGCCAAGTACTTC. Amino acids: CASSPTSGRAKYF.

This sequence joins TRBV30 and TRBJ1-4; the D is unclear. CDR1 and CDR2 from the germline V gene are GTSNPN and SVGIG (reference sequence). The CDR3 runs to 15 residues. Trimming cost V 1 base and J 5 bases, with 14 bases left between them. The CDR3 nucleotides are TGTGCCTGGAGTGGGGGAGCCCTAATCAATGAAAAACTGTTTTTT. Translated, it gives CAWSGGALINEKLFF.

This clonotype was detected a few times. This chain joins TRBV12-3 or TRBV12-4 and TRBJ2-7, with D possibly being TRBD1 (5 bases). Deletions cut 6 bases from V and 5 bases from J, with 11 bases between. The CDR3 covers 12 residues. CDR3 protein: CASSSVGDEQYF. The CDR3 DNA sequence: TGTGCCAGCAGCTCAGTAGGGGACGAGCAGTACTTC.

The V gene is TRBV14, the J gene TRBJ2-3; D is ambiguous. With 1 base removed from V and 11 bases from J, the gap between germline ends came to 7 bases. In germline, CDR1 is SGHDN, CDR2 FVKESK. The CDR3 totals 11 residues. The CDR3 is CASSQGLWQYF. CDR3 in DNA: TGTGCCAGCAGCCAAGGACTCTGGCAGTATTTT.

In DNA form, the CDR3 reads TGTGCCAGCAGTTTAGCGCAATGGGGGATACCCGGGGAGCTGTTTTTT. Translated: CASSLAQWGIPGELFF. The genes are TRBV12-3 or TRBV12-4 and TRBJ2-2; possibly TRBD1 or TRBD2 for D (5 bases each). There are 16 residues in the CDR3. V was cut by 0 bases and J by 6 bases, with 14 bases left in between.

The chain recombines TRBV19 with TRBJ1-1; 8 positions match TRBD1. Losses at the gene ends were 3 bases for V and 8 bases for J; bases not matched to a gene: 11. The germline gives CDR1 LNHDA, CDR2 SQIVND (reference sequence). The CDR3 consists of 15 residues. CDR3 DNA sequence: TGTGCCAGTAGTATGAATCAGGGGGCGGCAAGAGAAGCTTTCTTT. This encodes CASSMNQGAAREAFF.

The gene calls are TRBV9 and TRBJ2-2; 10 nucleotides line up with TRBD2. Per germline, CDR1 SGDLS and CDR2 YYNGEE. The CDR3 is 15 residues long. J lost 7 bases, V lost 3 bases, and 6 bases had no gene match. As DNA, the CDR3 is TGTGCCAGCAGCGCTAGCGGGAGCGGAAACGGGGAGCTGTTTTTT. Encoded protein: CASSASGSGNGELFF.